Sequencing of this T cell receptor beta chain was carried out in a study of OX40 agonist ivuxolimab in advanced cancers. Across the whole study: Patients received ivuxolimab, an intravenous treatment, every 2 weeks at 0.01 to 10 mg/kg. Head and neck, renal cell, melanoma or hepatocellular carcinoma were the cancers that dose-escalation patients had.

Clones were sequenced by immunoSEQ multiplex PCR, and TCRdb holds only the in-frame ones, with some missing. The table records about 43,000 clones, more than 80% of them present only once. Whole-study findings and limits: At doses 0.1 to 3.0 mg/kg, CD4+ and CD8+ clones expanded.

Worth noting for this clone: Its antigen is unknown.

Germline lookup yields CDR1 MNHNY and CDR2 SVGAGI (reference sequence). CDR3 length: 14 amino acids. The trim removed 0 bases at V and 5 bases at J, leaving 4 bases unmatched. Sequencing used CD4+ or CD8+ T cells sorted from blood, obtained in a trial of the OX40 agonist ivuxolimab. This sequence joins TRBV6-6 and TRBJ2-7; 7 bases fit TRBD1. The sequence was collected from an adult with an advanced solid tumor such as melanoma, head and neck, liver or kidney cancer. The CDR3 region is CASSYSSGTDEQYF. CDR3 nucleotide sequence: TGTGCCAGCAGTTACTCCTCAGGGACAGACGAGCAGTACTTC.